This T cell receptor (beta chain) was recorded in a study of T cells in Graves' hyperthyroidism and ophthalmopathy. This clonotype was seen a few times. At first hyperthyroidism diagnosis, before any ophthalmopathy symptoms, the blood sample was collected. Germline CDR1 MNHNS, CDR2 SASEGT. V shed 6 bases and J shed 0 bases, with 6 bases lying between them. The CDR3 length is 13 residues. RNA transcripts yielded amplified TCR beta CDR3 regions. TCR CDR3 regions were first amplified by RT-PCR with HTBI primers. Each CDR3 protein is one row after TCRdb ran MiXCR on the multiplex PCR reads. The sample yields more than 550,000 distinct CDR3 sequences, roughly a sixth seen once.

The TCR originated in a woman in her forties or fifties with Graves' hyperthyroidism that later progressed to Graves' ophthalmopathy. J is TRBJ1-3 and V is TRBV6-1, with D hard to call. Material: blood. This chain's CDR3 is CASRPFSGNTIYF. In DNA form, the CDR3 reads TGTGCCAGCAGGCCATTCTCTGGAAACACCATATATTTT.